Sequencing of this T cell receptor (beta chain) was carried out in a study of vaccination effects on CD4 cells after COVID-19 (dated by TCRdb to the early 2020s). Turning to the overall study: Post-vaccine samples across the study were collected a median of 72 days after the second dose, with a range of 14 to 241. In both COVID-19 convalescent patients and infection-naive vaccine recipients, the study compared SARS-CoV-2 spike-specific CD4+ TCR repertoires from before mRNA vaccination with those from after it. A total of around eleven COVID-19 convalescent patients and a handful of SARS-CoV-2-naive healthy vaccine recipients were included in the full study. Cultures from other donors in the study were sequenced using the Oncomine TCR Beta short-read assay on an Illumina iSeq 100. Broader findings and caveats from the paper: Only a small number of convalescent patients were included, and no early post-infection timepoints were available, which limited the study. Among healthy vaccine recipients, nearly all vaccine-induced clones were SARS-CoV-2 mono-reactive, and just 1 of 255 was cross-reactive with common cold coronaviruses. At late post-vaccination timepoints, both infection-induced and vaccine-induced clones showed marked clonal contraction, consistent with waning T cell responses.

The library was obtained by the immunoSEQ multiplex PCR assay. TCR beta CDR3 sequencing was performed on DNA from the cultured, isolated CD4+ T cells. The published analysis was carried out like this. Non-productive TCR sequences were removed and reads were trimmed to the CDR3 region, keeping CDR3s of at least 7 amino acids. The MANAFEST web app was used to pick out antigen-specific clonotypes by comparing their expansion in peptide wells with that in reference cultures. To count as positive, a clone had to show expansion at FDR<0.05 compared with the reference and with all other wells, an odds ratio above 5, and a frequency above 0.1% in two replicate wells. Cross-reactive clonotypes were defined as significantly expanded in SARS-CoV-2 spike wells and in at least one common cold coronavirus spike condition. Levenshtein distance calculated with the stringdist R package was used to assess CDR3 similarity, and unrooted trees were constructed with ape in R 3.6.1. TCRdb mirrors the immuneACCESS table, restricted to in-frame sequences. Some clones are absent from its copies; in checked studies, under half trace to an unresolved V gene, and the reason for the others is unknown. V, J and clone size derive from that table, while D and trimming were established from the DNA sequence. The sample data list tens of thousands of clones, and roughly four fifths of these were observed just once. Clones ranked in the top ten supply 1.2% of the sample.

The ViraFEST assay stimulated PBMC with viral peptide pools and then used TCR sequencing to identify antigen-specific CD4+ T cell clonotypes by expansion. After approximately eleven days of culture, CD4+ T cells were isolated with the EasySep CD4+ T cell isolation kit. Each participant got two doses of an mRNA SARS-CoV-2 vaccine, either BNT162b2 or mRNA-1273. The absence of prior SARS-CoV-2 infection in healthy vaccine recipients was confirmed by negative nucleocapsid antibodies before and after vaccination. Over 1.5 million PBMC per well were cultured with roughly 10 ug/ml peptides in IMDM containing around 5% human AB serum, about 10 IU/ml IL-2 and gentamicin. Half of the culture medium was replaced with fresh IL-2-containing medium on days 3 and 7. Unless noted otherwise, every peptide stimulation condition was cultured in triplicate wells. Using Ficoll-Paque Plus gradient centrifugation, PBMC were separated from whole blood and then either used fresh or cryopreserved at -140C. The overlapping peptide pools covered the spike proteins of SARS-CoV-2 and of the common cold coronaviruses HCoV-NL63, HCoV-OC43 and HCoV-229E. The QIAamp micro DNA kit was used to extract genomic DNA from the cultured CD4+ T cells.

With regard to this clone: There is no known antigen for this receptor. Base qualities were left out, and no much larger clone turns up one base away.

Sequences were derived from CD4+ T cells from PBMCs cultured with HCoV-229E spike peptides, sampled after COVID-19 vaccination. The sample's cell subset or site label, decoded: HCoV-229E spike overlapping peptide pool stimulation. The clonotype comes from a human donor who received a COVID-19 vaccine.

The DNA sequence is as follows: TGTGCCAGCAGCGCCGGTACTGGGACAGGGGCTCAGCCCCAGCATTTT. Its coded protein is CASSAGTGTGAQPQHF. The V gene is TRBV7-2 and the J gene is TRBJ1-5; 10 junctional bases match TRBD1. Its CDR3 holds 16 amino acids, cysteine through phenylalanine. Solely the CDR3 DNA is kept, with 48 bases framed from the first base. Germline trimming amounts to 5 bases on V and 6 bases on J, with 10 as the count of junction bases outside the gene matches. Based on the germline V gene, the CDR1 and CDR2 sequences are SGHTA and FQGNSA.